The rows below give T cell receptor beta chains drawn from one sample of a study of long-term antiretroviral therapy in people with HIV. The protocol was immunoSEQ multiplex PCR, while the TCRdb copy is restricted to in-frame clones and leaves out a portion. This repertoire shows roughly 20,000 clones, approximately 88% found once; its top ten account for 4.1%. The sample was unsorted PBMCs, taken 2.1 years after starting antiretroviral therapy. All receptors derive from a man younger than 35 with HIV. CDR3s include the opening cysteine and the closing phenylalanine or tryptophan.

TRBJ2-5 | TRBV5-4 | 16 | CASSLRTGDRGAPRYF
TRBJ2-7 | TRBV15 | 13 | CATSRDLGYEQYF
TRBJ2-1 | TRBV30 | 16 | CAWIPRGSPSYNEQFF
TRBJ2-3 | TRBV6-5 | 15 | CASSSGLAGSSTQYF
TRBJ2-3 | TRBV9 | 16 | CASSVDLGDGTDTQYF
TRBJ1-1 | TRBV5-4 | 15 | CASSYSGALLTEAFF
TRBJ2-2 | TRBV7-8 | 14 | CASSLFVGTGELFF
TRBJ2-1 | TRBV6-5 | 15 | CASSYFGDSHNEQFF
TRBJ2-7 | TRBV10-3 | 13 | CAISEATGNEQYF
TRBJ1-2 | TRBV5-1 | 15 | CASSLVPAGPGGDTF
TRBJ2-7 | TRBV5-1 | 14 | CASSLGEGNYEQYF
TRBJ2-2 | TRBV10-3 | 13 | CAISARDNPELFF
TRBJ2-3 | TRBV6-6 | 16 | CASRATGPFLADTQYF
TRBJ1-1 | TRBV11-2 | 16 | CASSSYRRGMNTEAFF
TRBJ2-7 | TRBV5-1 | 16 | CASSNFRDRGQVEQYF
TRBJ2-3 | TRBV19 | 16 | CATNSRGGRYTDTQYF
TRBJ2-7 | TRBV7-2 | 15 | CASSLVASGSGEQYF
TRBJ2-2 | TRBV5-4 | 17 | CASSLLGWRDSTGELFF
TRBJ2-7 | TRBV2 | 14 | CASSEGWTAYEQYF
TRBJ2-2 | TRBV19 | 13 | CASRSAGPGELFF
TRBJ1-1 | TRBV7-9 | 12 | CAITGMGVEAFF
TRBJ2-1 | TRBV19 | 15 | CASSIDGSSYNEQFF
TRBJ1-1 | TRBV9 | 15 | CASSVDWEGVPEAFF
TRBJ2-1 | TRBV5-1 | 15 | CASSLRKGKYNEQFF
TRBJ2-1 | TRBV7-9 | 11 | CASNSMGEQFF
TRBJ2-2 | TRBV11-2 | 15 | CASSLGGQETGELFF
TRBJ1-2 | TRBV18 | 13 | CASSPTGDGGYTF